A selection of T cell receptor beta chains follows, all from one sample in a study of beta chain features in type 1 diabetes. Produced via immunoSEQ multiplex PCR; TCRdb's table is partial and in-frame only. The table lists about 150,000 clones, around 10% of them singletons, with over 2% in the top ten. Sequenced: central memory CD4+ T cells from blood. The receptors were sampled from a man aged 18 to 35 in good health. The CDR3 runs from the conserved cysteine through the conserved F or W.

V gene: TRBV6-1; J gene: TRBJ2-4; CDR3 protein: CASSDIRREPKNIQYF
V gene: TRBV7-2; J gene: TRBJ2-7; CDR3 protein: CASREGPQGHEQYF
V gene: TRBV30; J gene: TRBJ2-7; CDR3 protein: CAWSVGGVRYEQYF
V gene: TRBV20-1; J gene: TRBJ2-7; CDR3 protein: CSGRGGDEQYF
V gene: TRBV6-6; J gene: TRBJ1-5; CDR3 protein: CAISDYSNQPQHF
V gene: TRBV30; J gene: TRBJ1-3; CDR3 protein: CAWSGKGTSGNTIYF
V gene: TRBV18; J gene: TRBJ2-1; CDR3 protein: CASSPTRTVGNEQFF
V gene: TRBV15; J gene: TRBJ2-3; CDR3 protein: CATSPSLLFRGTQYF
V gene: TRBV29-1; J gene: TRBJ2-1; CDR3 protein: CSVRLASGKTSNYNEQFF
V gene: TRBV19; J gene: TRBJ1-2; CDR3 protein: CASNPLTTGNGGYTF
V gene: TRBV23-1; J gene: TRBJ1-4; CDR3 protein: CASSQSRTGREKLFF
V gene: TRBV9; J gene: TRBJ2-3; CDR3 protein: CASSQQGAGTDTQYF
V gene: TRBV30; J gene: TRBJ1-2; CDR3 protein: CAWSGGTGNDYGYTF
V gene: TRBV5-1; J gene: TRBJ2-5; CDR3 protein: CASSLAEGAEETQYF
V gene: TRBV20-1; J gene: TRBJ2-7; CDR3 protein: CSAEQVYEQYF
V gene: TRBV5-1; J gene: TRBJ1-6; CDR3 protein: CASSLAGREGGNSPLHF
V gene: TRBV5-1; J gene: TRBJ2-4; CDR3 protein: CASSLAGIDIQYF
V gene: TRBV5-1; J gene: TRBJ2-7; CDR3 protein: CASGAESAYEQYF
V gene: TRBV29-1; J gene: TRBJ1-2; CDR3 protein: CSTRQGLNYGYTF
V gene: TRBV30; J gene: TRBJ2-5; CDR3 protein: CAWSVNRGTQYF
V gene: TRBV4-2; J gene: TRBJ2-2; CDR3 protein: CASSPTTNTGELFF
V gene: TRBV7-2; J gene: TRBJ2-7; CDR3 protein: CASSGWTSGSYEQYF
V gene: TRBV2; J gene: TRBJ1-6; CDR3 protein: CASSEIGTENNSPLHF
V gene: TRBV15; J gene: TRBJ1-5; CDR3 protein: CATSPRKGRGRNQPQHF
V gene: TRBV29-1; J gene: TRBJ2-6; CDR3 protein: CSVASGANVLTF
V gene: TRBV7-9; J gene: TRBJ1-5; CDR3 protein: CASSTQTGSASNQPQHF
V gene: TRBV10-3; J gene: TRBJ2-6; CDR3 protein: CASSYSGANVLTF
V gene: TRBV9; J gene: TRBJ2-7; CDR3 protein: CASSPGDRRSYEQYF
V gene: TRBV9; J gene: TRBJ1-2; CDR3 protein: CASSAIQGTTGGYTF
V gene: TRBV7-2; J gene: TRBJ2-7; CDR3 protein: CASSLAPAGAGGPYEQYF
V gene: TRBV29-1; J gene: TRBJ1-1; CDR3 protein: CSVETGVNTEAFF
V gene: TRBV15; J gene: TRBJ2-5; CDR3 protein: CATSRGDRQTQYF
V gene: TRBV30; J gene: TRBJ1-3; CDR3 protein: CAWSNQADTIYF
V gene: TRBV9; J gene: TRBJ2-3; CDR3 protein: CASSLFGAEDTDTQYF
V gene: TRBV18; J gene: TRBJ2-7; CDR3 protein: CASSPTSGVYEQYF